One sample yielded the 20 T cell receptor beta chains listed below, sequenced in a study of blood T cell repertoires in COVID-19. Assay used: immunoSEQ multiplex PCR; TCRdb lists only in-frame clones, some missing. The table lists over 90,000 clones, about four fifths of them singletons, with around 4.8% in the top ten. The source material was peripheral blood. The source is a man at least 80 years old with COVID-19, enrolled during active disease.

This chain connects TRBV19 to TRBJ2-7; 8 bases are shared with TRBD1. Trimming at V came to 3 bases and at J to 6 bases, leaving 7 bases not matched to a gene. This CDR3 region has 14 residues. CDR1 is LNHDA and CDR2 is SQIVND in the germline V gene (reference sequence). This chain's CDR3 is CASSMRDRQREQYF. The CDR3 DNA is TGTGCCAGTAGTATGCGGGACAGGCAACGCGAGCAGTACTTC. The complete variable domain, with remaining parts taken from reference TRBV19 and TRBJ2-7, reads DGGITQSPKYLFRKEGQNVTLSCEQNLNHDAMYWYRQDPGQGLRLIYYSQIVNDFQKGDIAEGYSVSREKKESFPLTVTSAQKNPTAFYLCASSMRDRQREQYFGPGTRLTVT.

The chain couples TRBV5-1 to TRBJ1-1; 7 bases fit TRBD1. The germline gives CDR1 SGHRS, CDR2 YFSETQ. Trimming took 4 bases from V and 5 from J; bases not matched to a gene: 5. This CDR3 spans 13 amino acids. The CDR3: CASSRGRETEAFF. CDR3 sequence (DNA): TGCGCCAGCAGCAGGGGGCGCGAGACTGAAGCTTTCTTT.

V and J are TRBV27 and TRBJ1-2; D gene unclear. CDR1 MNHEY and CDR2 SMNVEV come from the germline V gene (reference sequence). The CDR3 spans 13 residues. Trimming took off 5 bases at V and 5 bases at J, with 12 bases between the two ends. The CDR3 nucleotides are TGTGCCAGCAGTCGAGCAGGCCTTTATGGCTACACCTTC. Its translation: CASSRAGLYGYTF.

The V gene is TRBV5-1, the J gene TRBJ1-1; 8 bases are shared with TRBD1. The CDR3 is 16 amino acids. From germline, CDR1 is SGHRS and CDR2 YFSETQ. V shed 0 bases, J shed 6 bases, and the junction held 10 bases outside the gene matches. The CDR3 DNA follows: TGCGCCAGCAGCTTGGTGTCAGGGGGCTACTCCCCTGAAGCTTTCTTT. As protein: CASSLVSGGYSPEAFF.

V gene TRBV5-4 combines with J gene TRBJ2-1, with TRBD2 matching over 7 bases. V shed 5 bases, J shed 8 bases, and the junction held 10 bases outside the gene matches. The CDR3 has 14 amino acids. The V gene's germline CDR1 is SGHNT and CDR2 YYREEE (reference sequence). The chain's CDR3 is CASRFSGRSDEQFF. The CDR3 bases are TGTGCCAGCAGATTTAGCGGGCGTAGCGATGAGCAGTTCTTC. The full variable domain, its missing parts supplied by reference TRBV5-4 and TRBJ2-1, is ETGVTQSPTHLIKTRGQQVTLRCSSQSGHNTVSWYQQALGQGPQFIFQYYREEENGRGNFPPRFSGLQFPNYSSELNVNALELDDSALYLCASRFSGRSDEQFFGPGTRLTVL.

There are a few counts of this clone. The genes are TRBV5-1 and TRBJ2-5, with 7 nucleotides matching TRBD2. The CDR3 has 12 residues. V was clipped by 6 bases and J by 4 bases; unmatched bases: 3. Germline V gives CDR1 SGHRS, CDR2 YFSETQ. The CDR3 sequence: CASNPGGETQYF. The CDR3 nucleotides are TGCGCCAGCAATCCGGGGGGAGAGACCCAGTACTTC.

The chain couples TRBV6-5 to TRBJ1-2; the match to TRBD1 covers 8 bases. The CDR3 spans 14 residues. J was trimmed by 2 bases and V by 6 bases; bases with no gene match: 5. Germline CDR1 is MNHEY and CDR2 is SVGAGI. The CDR3 region is CASSRRTGNYGYTF. In DNA, the CDR3 is TGTGCCAGCAGCCGCCGGACAGGGAACTATGGCTACACCTTC.

CDR3 sequence (DNA): TGTGCCAGCAGCTTAGCGCGCGGCTCACCCCTCCACTTT. Amino acids: CASSLARGSPLHF. This chain joins TRBV11-1 and TRBJ1-6; unclear D gene. Germline V CDR1 and CDR2: SGHAT, FQDESV (reference sequence). Trimming shortened V by 0 bases and J by 10 bases, and 7 bases separated the two germline ends. This CDR3 is built from 13 residues. The full variable domain, with the rest looked up from reference TRBV11-1 and TRBJ1-6, is EAEVAQSPRYKITEKSQAVAFWCDPISGHATLYWYRQILGQGPELLVQFQDESVVDDSQLPKDRFSAERLKGVDSTLKIQPAELGDSAMYLCASSLARGSPLHFGNGTRLTVT.

The chain carries TRBV3-1 (or the pseudogene TRBV3-2) and TRBJ2-4, with 10 positions matching TRBD2. CDR3 length: 14 residues. After removal of 1 base from V and 14 bases from J, the junction contained 8 bases not matched to a gene. Germline V gene sequence: CDR1 LGHDT, CDR2 YNNKEL (reference sequence). In nucleotides, the CDR3 is TGTGCCAGCAGCCAAGGAGGGACTAGCGCCAATGAGTACTTC. Its translation: CASSQGGTSANEYF.

The CDR3 is CASSLTGVGEKLFF. In DNA, the CDR3 is TGTGCCAGCAGCCTGACAGGGGTGGGGGAAAAACTGTTTTTT. This chain connects TRBV13 to TRBJ1-4; 8 bases map to TRBD1. J gave up 8 bases and V 5 bases, and 7 bases lay outside the gene matches. In germline, CDR1 is PRHDT, CDR2 FYEKMQ (reference sequence). This CDR3 comprises 14 residues.

The gene calls are TRBV19 and TRBJ2-5; D possibly corresponds to TRBD2 (5 bases). The germline V and J ends were trimmed by 6 bases and 5 bases, with 22 bases remaining between them. Germline V gene lookup returns CDR1 LNHDA and CDR2 SQIVND (reference sequence). The CDR3 has 16 amino acids. The CDR3 DNA sequence: TGTGCCAGTAGCATCACGAGCCGGACCCGAGGGGAGACCCAGTACTTC. The encoded protein is CASSITSRTRGETQYF.

The gene calls are TRBV24-1 and TRBJ1-2, with 9 bases fitting TRBD1. CDR1 is KGHDR, CDR2 SFDVKD, per germline. The CDR3 runs to 16 residues. V dropped 5 bases and J dropped 4; count of bases not matched to a gene: 10. CDR3 sequence reads: CATSGGPQGAAYGYTF. CDR3 sequence (DNA): TGTGCCACCAGTGGGGGCCCACAGGGGGCTGCCTATGGCTACACCTTC.

The rearrangement links TRBV27 to TRBJ2-7; D might be TRBD1 (6 bases). The CDR3 runs to 14 residues. Germline CDR1 is MNHEY and CDR2 is SMNVEV (reference sequence). The V gene lost 4 bases and the J gene lost 2 bases, with 12 bases spanning the gap. The CDR3 DNA is TGTGCCAGCAGTTCCAGGGGATTTACCTACGAGCAGTACTTC. This encodes CASSSRGFTYEQYF.

The rearrangement links TRBV19 to TRBJ2-7, with 8 bases lining up with TRBD2. The CDR3 sequence is 15 residues long. Trimming at V came to 7 bases and at J to 7 bases, leaving 15 bases not matched to a gene. Germline V gene lookup returns CDR1 LNHDA and CDR2 SQIVND (reference sequence). In DNA, the CDR3 is TGTGCCAGTACGGAGGACCCGGGAGGGAAGAGGGAGCAGTACTTC. The encoded protein is CASTEDPGGKREQYF.

The chain joins TRBV27 to TRBJ2-5; TRBD2 aligns across 9 bases. V trimming: 6 bases; J trimming: 2 bases; junction bases outside the gene matches: 7. The CDR3 consists of 15 residues. The germline gives CDR1 MNHEY, CDR2 SMNVEV (reference sequence). The CDR3 sequence is CASSPYTSGQETQYF. The CDR3 DNA sequence: TGTGCCAGCAGCCCCTATACTAGCGGGCAAGAGACCCAGTACTTC.

The gene calls are TRBV1 and TRBJ2-7; the table's D call TRBD2 went unverified against the DNA. TRBV1 is classified as a pseudogene. The CDR3 has 19 residues. Written as DNA, the CDR3 is TGCACCAGCAGGACACGGACTAGCGGGGAGTCGTTACGGTCCTACGAGCAGTACTTC. Translation: CTSRTRTSGESLRSYEQYF.

The V call is TRBV6-2 or TRBV6-3, the J call TRBJ2-1; 11 nucleotides line up with TRBD2. Looked up from germline, CDR1 is MNHEY and CDR2 is SVGEGT. Unmatched junction bases numbered 10, after V lost 6 bases and J lost 6 bases. The CDR3 length is 16 residues. CDR3 sequence (DNA): TGTGCCAGCAGCTCTATACTAGCGGGGGCCTCCAATGAGCAGTTCTTC. It encodes CASSSILAGASNEQFF.

The chain employs TRBV27 and TRBJ2-1; no clear D gene. The CDR3 is 14 residues long. V lost 1 base to trimming and J lost 0 bases, with 4 bases between them. Germline values: CDR1 MNHEY, CDR2 SMNVEV (reference sequence). The CDR3, as DNA: TGTGCCAGCAGTTTATTTAACTCCTACAATGAGCAGTTCTTC. Its translation: CASSLFNSYNEQFF.

This chain connects TRBV13 to TRBJ2-7; TRBD2 is a possible D gene (6 bases). V was clipped by 2 bases and J by 3 bases, with 14 bases between them. The CDR3 covers 15 residues. Germline V gene sequence: CDR1 PRHDT, CDR2 FYEKMQ (reference sequence). CDR3: CASSLFSGNNYEQYF. The DNA of the CDR3 is TGTGCCAGCAGCTTATTTAGCGGAAATAACTACGAGCAGTACTTC.

The chain has TRBV3-1 (or the pseudogene TRBV3-2) and TRBJ1-3; possible D gene TRBD1, 5 bases. Trimming pared 2 bases from V and 9 bases from J, leaving 11 bases between. There are 13 residues in the CDR3. The germline CDR1 and CDR2 sequences are LGHDT and YNNKEL (reference sequence). DNA of the CDR3: TGTGCCAGCAGCCAAAACGGCGGGGGCACCATATATTTT. Residues: CASSQNGGGTIYF.